Listed below are T cell receptor beta chains from one sample, sequenced in a study of PD-L1 blockade in urothelial cancer. Profiling relied on immunoSEQ multiplex PCR, and the TCRdb table lists in-frame clones only, not all of them. The sample has 55,000 to 70,000 clones; approximately 80% are singletons. Material: PBMCs, obtained around atezolizumab (anti-PD-L1) treatment. These receptors came from a man aged 70 or older with urothelial cancer. Both conserved end residues are part of each CDR3. A D gene is named only where the DNA matches it firmly. Clone size is given for some rows only: seen once, a few or many times, or a class if the clone is expanded.

. . TRBJ1-4 TRBV6-6 CASSYGAEDEKLFF TGTGCCAGCAGTTATGGCGCGGAGGATGAAAAACTGTTTTTT
TRBD1 . TRBJ1-2 TRBV4-2 CASSQVSQGVYGYTF TGTGCCAGCAGCCAAGTGTCGCAGGGGGTATATGGCTACACCTTC
TRBD2 . TRBJ2-7 TRBV5-1 CASSLARGSGSMYEQYF TGCGCCAGCAGCTTGGCGCGGGGTAGCGGGAGTATGTACGAGCAGTACTTC
. . TRBJ2-7 TRBV30 CASGADSPYEQYF TGTGCCTCTGGGGCCGACAGCCCCTACGAGCAGTACTTC
TRBD2 . TRBJ2-1 TRBV19 CASSAHTGTSRLAGYNEQFF TGTGCCAGTAGTGCCCATACCGGGACCTCTCGACTAGCGGGGTACAATGAGCAGTTCTTC
. once TRBJ1-5 TRBV5-8 CASSFPSGAVGPQHF TGTGCCAGCAGCTTTCCATCAGGGGCCGTTGGGCCCCAGCATTTT
TRBD1 few TRBJ1-1 TRBV6-1 CASSDPRGRDTEAFF TGTGCCAGCAGTGACCCCAGGGGGCGCGATACTGAAGCTTTCTTT
. once TRBJ2-5 TRBV9 CASTRDLQETQYF TGTGCCAGCACCCGGGACTTACAAGAGACCCAGTACTTC
TRBD2 . TRBJ2-1 TRBV9 CASSSREREGYNEQFF TGTGCCAGCAGCTCCCGGGAGCGGGAGGGATACAATGAGCAGTTCTTC
TRBD2 . TRBJ2-3 TRBV7-3 CASKTSGTDTQYF TGTGCCAGCAAGACTAGCGGAACAGATACGCAGTATTTT